Below, 8 T cell receptor beta chains from the same sample are listed, as sequenced in a study of PD-1 blockade in classical Hodgkin lymphoma. The assay was immunoSEQ multiplex PCR, and TCRdb's table has in-frame clones only and misses some. The data show about 9,200 clones, around four fifths seen once. Time point denoted: cycle 4 day 1 (C4D1), after six to seven weeks of nivolumab. Patients all relapsed after autologous stem cell transplantation, and there was variation in brentuximab vedotin exposure. Material: peripheral blood mononuclear cells (PBMCs), obtained before the fourth cycle of nivolumab. These receptors all stem from a human donor with classical Hodgkin lymphoma.

V usage is TRBV19 and J usage is TRBJ1-1; D is unresolved. Germline CDR1 is LNHDA and CDR2 is SQIVND (reference sequence). The CDR3 is 12 amino acids. Deletions cut 5 bases from V and 9 bases from J, with 13 bases between. CDR3 sequence reads: CASSRTAAQAFF. In DNA form, the CDR3 reads TGTGCCAGTAGTCGGACTGCCGCCCAAGCTTTCTTT.

The chain's CDR3 is CASSLRGVADEQYF. The CDR3 DNA is TGTGCCAGCAGCCTGAGGGGAGTAGCAGACGAGCAGTACTTC. The J gene is TRBJ2-7, the V gene TRBV5-4; D is perhaps TRBD1 or TRBD2 (5 bases each). Germline V gives CDR1 SGHNT, CDR2 YYREEE (reference sequence). The length of the CDR3 is 14 residues. Trimming removed 4 bases at V and 5 bases at J, with 16 bases between.

V usage is TRBV19 and J usage is TRBJ2-1; TRBD1 matches 7 bases. There are 12 residues in the CDR3. V lost 3 bases, J lost 8 bases, and 1 base stayed unmatched. Germline CDR1 and CDR2: LNHDA and SQIVND (reference sequence). CDR3 nucleotide sequence: TGTGCCAGTAGTATTACAGGGGATGAGCAGTTCTTC. Translation gives CASSITGDEQFF. The whole variable domain, filled in from reference TRBV19 and TRBJ2-1, reads DGGITQSPKYLFRKEGQNVTLSCEQNLNHDAMYWYRQDPGQGLRLIYYSQIVNDFQKGDIAEGYSVSREKKESFPLTVTSAQKNPTAFYLCASSITGDEQFFGPGTRLTVL.

This CDR3 is CASGKGNYGYTF. The CDR3 DNA reads TGTGCCAGCGGTAAGGGTAACTATGGCTACACCTTC. V is TRBV19 and J is TRBJ1-2; the D is unclear. The CDR3 extends over 12 amino acids. Germline V gene data show CDR1 as LNHDA and CDR2 as SQIVND (reference sequence). The V end was cut by 9 bases, the J end by 1 base, with 9 bases between.

V is TRBV6-5 and J is TRBJ2-2; weak D call: TRBD1 (6 bases). The CDR3 is 13 residues long. Germline V lookup: CDR1 MNHEY, CDR2 SVGAGI. Trimming removed 6 bases at V and 1 base at J, with 6 bases between. Written as DNA, the CDR3 is TGTGCCAGCAGGGACAGGAACACCGGGGAGCTGTTTTTT. Amino acids: CASRDRNTGELFF.

The chain recombines TRBV6-1 with TRBJ2-2; 10 nucleotides agree with TRBD1. Germline assignment: CDR1 MNHNS and CDR2 SASEGT. The CDR3 runs 15 residues. V trimming: 0 bases; J trimming: 6 bases; junction bases outside the gene matches: 1. This CDR3 is CASSEADRGSGELFF. The CDR3 DNA reads TGTGCCAGCAGTGAAGCGGACAGGGGGTCCGGGGAGCTGTTTTTT.

This chain connects TRBV6-6 to TRBJ1-5; D gene ambiguous. This CDR3 has 14 amino acids. From germline, CDR1 is MNHNY and CDR2 SVGAGI (reference sequence). Trimming stripped 6 bases from V and 9 bases from J, with 18 bases between. The CDR3 loop is CASRLPQVPSPQHF. CDR3 DNA sequence: TGTGCCAGCAGATTACCACAAGTGCCTTCGCCCCAGCATTTT.

This chain joins TRBV5-1 and TRBJ1-4; no definite D call. The V gene's germline CDR1 is SGHRS and CDR2 YFSETQ. V was pared by 4 bases and J by 0 bases, with 7 bases between. The CDR3 sequence is 14 residues long. CDR3 sequence (DNA): TGCGCCAGCAGCGACCGTGCAACTAATGAAAAACTGTTTTTT. It is translated as CASSDRATNEKLFF.